The clone carrying this TCR beta chain has a handful of counts. The data stem from a study of blood T cell repertoires in COVID-19. About the research overall: The analysed material was cDNA or gDNA that came from T cells, B-cell-depleted T cells, or PBMCs.

Source study methods: The assay estimated nucleated cells by amplifying reference gene primers. Repertoires were generated with immunoSEQ multiplex PCR, while TCRdb's copy carries only in-frame clones and drops some. For V, J and clone size, that table is used; D and trimming come from the DNA. This table holds fewer than 250,000 clones, around 90% found once. Seattle patients were enrolled while actively infected and followed longitudinally. V lost 2 bases, J lost 8 bases, and 10 bases stayed unmatched. This CDR3 comprises 15 residues. Per the germline V gene, CDR1 is SGHTA and CDR2 is FQGNSA. The material sequenced was peripheral blood. This TCR was sampled from a man aged 30-40 years with COVID-19, enrolled during active disease. This chain uses TRBV7-2 with TRBJ1-2, with TRBD1 identical over 8 bases. The CDR3 is CASSLSESGGVGYTF. The CDR3 bases are TGTGCCAGCAGCTTATCTGAATCAGGGGGCGTAGGCTACACCTTC.